The 20 T cell receptor beta chains below were found in one sample sequenced in a study of siplizumab effects on memory and regulatory T cells. Profiled with immunoSEQ multiplex PCR; TCRdb holds only in-frame clones, not every one. The profile shows about 50,000 clones, roughly 87% of them singletons. Material for sequencing was naive CD8+ T cells sorted from blood. These receptors came from a human donor in good health.

The chain couples TRBV7-9 to TRBJ2-7; possible D gene TRBD1, 5 bases. Germline CDR1 is SEHNR and CDR2 is FQNEAQ (reference sequence). Trimming removed 5 bases at V and 2 bases at J, with 16 bases between. The CDR3 extends over 15 amino acids. In DNA, the CDR3 is TGTGCCAGCAGCCCTGGGCGACAGTCTCCCTACGAGCAGTACTTC. Translating it yields CASSPGRQSPYEQYF.

The rearrangement links TRBV5-4 to TRBJ1-4; possible D gene TRBD1, 5 bases. Deletions cut 3 bases from V and 5 bases from J, with 11 bases between. The CDR3 has 14 amino acids. The germline CDR1 and CDR2 sequences are SGHNT and YYREEE (reference sequence). The CDR3 DNA reads TGTGCCAGCAGCTCCAAGGACATAAATGAAAAACTGTTTTTT. Protein product: CASSSKDINEKLFF.

In its sample, this clone was seen once. This chain connects TRBV12-2 to TRBJ2-3; TRBD1 is taken as the D call from the table, unchecked against the DNA. TRBV12-2 is noted as a pseudogene. This CDR3 has 14 amino acids. The CDR3 DNA reads as TGTGCAAGTCGCTTAGAAGGGGTCGTAGATACGCAGTATTTT. The encoded protein is CASRLEGVVDTQYF.

The rearrangement links TRBV19 to TRBJ1-2; D may be TRBD1 (6 bases). Trimming took off 7 bases at V and 6 bases at J, with 12 bases between the two ends. This CDR3 comprises 12 residues. Germline-derived CDR1 and CDR2 are LNHDA and SQIVND (reference sequence). CDR3 nucleotide sequence: TGTGCCAGTATCGGACAGAAAAATGGCTACACCTTC. It yields the protein CASIGQKNGYTF.

The rearrangement links TRBV7-6 to TRBJ2-3; D call uncertain. Germline V gene lookup returns CDR1 SGHVS and CDR2 FNYEAQ. V was trimmed by 2 bases and J by 0 bases, leaving 3 bases between them. The CDR3 runs 13 residues. Written as DNA, the CDR3 is TGTGCCAGCAGCTTACAGAGCACAGATACGCAGTATTTT. Translated, it gives CASSLQSTDTQYF.

The rearrangement links TRBV6-4 to TRBJ2-1; 12 nucleotides match TRBD2. This CDR3 contains 16 residues. The junction had 6 bases not matched to a gene; V was cut back by 2 bases and J by 7 bases. The germline CDR1 and CDR2 sequences are MRHNA and SNTAGT. The CDR3 sequence: CASSDRLAGGPNEQFF. DNA of the CDR3: TGTGCCAGCAGTGACCGGCTAGCGGGGGGGCCGAATGAGCAGTTCTTC.

The chain links TRBV19 to TRBJ2-3; 12 bases are shared with TRBD1. The CDR3 sequence is 14 residues long. Germline assignment: CDR1 LNHDA and CDR2 SQIVND (reference sequence). The J segment lost 4 bases and the V segment lost 8 bases, leaving 4 bases of the junction unmatched. The CDR3 nucleotides read TGTGCCAGTTCCGGGACAGGGGGCTCAGATACGCAGTATTTT. Protein: CASSGTGGSDTQYF.

This chain joins TRBV5-4 and TRBJ2-2, with D perhaps given as TRBD1 or TRBD2 (5 bases each). This CDR3 comprises 14 residues. The germline V gene encodes CDR1 SGHNT and CDR2 YYREEE (reference sequence). Trimming took off 4 bases at V and 3 bases at J, with 10 bases between the two ends. The CDR3 sequence: CASSRGWDTGELFF. The CDR3 nucleotides read TGTGCCAGCAGCCGGGGCTGGGACACCGGGGAGCTGTTTTTT.

The chain couples TRBV29-1 to TRBJ2-2; no clear D. The V end was cut by 1 base, the J end by 1 base, with 13 bases between. The CDR3 has 16 residues. Germline V gene sequence: CDR1 SQVTM, CDR2 ANQGSEA. DNA for the CDR3: TGCAGCGTTGAAGCTCCCCGGCAGGTGAACACCGGGGAGCTGTTTTTT. The encoded protein is CSVEAPRQVNTGELFF.

The chain has TRBV7-9 and TRBJ2-5, with 7 bases aligning to TRBD2. The DNA end is a closer match to TRBJ2-7, so the J assignment may be wrong. Germline loops: CDR1 SEHNR, CDR2 FQNEAQ (reference sequence). This CDR3 has 16 amino acids. DNA for the CDR3: TGTGCCAGCAGTGCCGCCGGGACTACCAATCCCTACGAGCAGTACTTC. Translation: CASSAAGTTNPYEQYF.

In its sample, this clone was seen a few times. V gene TRBV2 combines with J gene TRBJ2-2, with D tentatively TRBD1 (6 bases). The V end was cut by 11 bases, the J end by 0 bases, with 13 bases between. CDR3 length: 14 residues. Germline CDR1 is SNHLY and CDR2 is FYNNEI. CDR3 in amino acids: CASRQAPNTGELFF. The DNA of the CDR3 is TGTGCCTCCCGACAGGCGCCGAACACCGGGGAGCTGTTTTTT.

The chain uses TRBV29-1 and TRBJ1-1, with TRBD1 identical over 9 bases. This CDR3 is built from 13 residues. The germline CDR1 and CDR2 sequences are SQVTM and ANQGSEA. Trimming took 4 bases from V and 4 from J; bases not matched to a gene: 4. DNA for the CDR3: TGCAGCGTTGCGGGACAGGGCTTCACTGAAGCTTTCTTT. Translating it yields CSVAGQGFTEAFF.

The J gene is TRBJ2-1, the V gene TRBV2; possible D gene TRBD1, 6 bases. V lost 6 bases to trimming and J lost 9 bases, with 18 bases between them. Germline CDR1 and CDR2: SNHLY and FYNNEI. The length of the CDR3 is 14 residues. CDR3 residues: CASSQGGPLPEQFF. For the CDR3, the DNA is TGTGCCAGCAGCCAAGGGGGACCCCTGCCTGAGCAGTTCTTC.

This clone was seen just once. The chain uses TRBV29-1 and TRBJ2-1; TRBD2 agrees at 12 bases. V shed 4 bases, J shed 9 bases, and the junction held 7 bases outside the gene matches. Germline V lookup: CDR1 SQVTM, CDR2 ANQGSEA. The CDR3 covers 14 residues. DNA of the CDR3: TGCAGCGTTGGTTCTAGCGGGAGGGTTACTGAGCAGTTCTTC. As protein: CSVGSSGRVTEQFF.

About this clone: At the DNA level, this CDR3 is encoded by other sequences in the same sample as well. V usage is TRBV4-1 and J usage is TRBJ1-2; the D is unclear. The germline CDR1 and CDR2 sequences are MGHRA and YSYEKL. V lost 4 bases to trimming and J lost 7 bases, with 16 bases between them. The CDR3 is 14 amino acids. The CDR3 protein is CASSPRQAPSGYTF. The CDR3 DNA sequence: TGCGCCAGCAGCCCGAGGCAGGCTCCTAGTGGCTACACCTTC.

This clone was recorded once. V and J are TRBV5-1 and TRBJ2-7; 7 bases align to TRBD1. With 4 bases clipped from V and 0 bases from J, the junction kept 10 bases outside the gene matches. The CDR3 totals 16 residues. The germline gives CDR1 SGHRS, CDR2 YFSETQ. The CDR3 sequence: CASSPGQYGLSYEQYF. In DNA form, the CDR3 reads TGCGCCAGCAGCCCGGGACAGTACGGACTCTCCTACGAGCAGTACTTC.

This clone was observed a single time. The chain has TRBV18 and TRBJ2-5; a possible D gene is TRBD2 (7 bases). Germline lookup yields CDR1 KGHSH and CDR2 LQKENI. The CDR3 extends over 17 amino acids. Trimming pared 2 bases from V and 0 bases from J, leaving 16 bases between. CDR3 loop: CASSPSLRGPYQETQYF. CDR3 bases: TGTGCCAGCTCACCATCTCTGCGGGGGCCCTACCAAGAGACCCAGTACTTC. Full variable domain (rest looked up from reference TRBV18 and TRBJ2-5): NAGVMQNPRHLVRRRGQEARLRCSPMKGHSHVYWYRQLPEEGLKFMVYLQKENIIDESGMPKERFSAEFPKEGPSILRIQQVVRGDSAAYFCASSPSLRGPYQETQYFGPGTRLLVL.

The sample holds one count of this clone. The chain has TRBV7-6 and TRBJ2-7; no clear D. Trimming stripped 7 bases from V and 5 bases from J, with 18 bases between. The CDR3 is 14 amino acids. In germline, CDR1 is SGHVS, CDR2 FNYEAQ. The CDR3 protein is CASNELPNRNEQYF. CDR3 nucleotides: TGTGCCAGCAACGAACTCCCCAACCGGAACGAGCAGTACTTC. Complete variable domain (other parts from reference TRBV7-6 and TRBJ2-7): GAGVSQSPRYKVTKRGQDVALRCDPISGHVSLYWYRQALGQGPEFLTYFNYEAQQDKSGLPNDRFSAERPEGSISTLTIQRTEQRDSAMYRCASNELPNRNEQYFGPGTRLTVT.

The gene calls are TRBV7-9 and TRBJ2-3, with TRBD1 identical over 8 bases. This CDR3 contains 16 residues. V dropped 2 bases and J dropped 3; count of bases not matched to a gene: 7. The germline V gene encodes CDR1 SEHNR and CDR2 FQNEAQ (reference sequence). CDR3 sequence reads: CASSLFWTGSTDTQYF. CDR3 nucleotide sequence: TGTGCCAGCAGCTTATTCTGGACAGGGTCTACAGATACGCAGTATTTT.

This chain links TRBV4-1 with TRBJ2-2; D not certain. V gave up 3 bases and J gave up 6 bases, with 20 bases separating them. The CDR3 sequence is 17 residues long. CDR1 and CDR2 (germline): MGHRA, YSYEKL. The CDR3 loop is CASSQPSARQDAGELFF. CDR3 DNA sequence: TGCGCCAGCAGCCAGCCATCGGCACGGCAGGATGCCGGGGAGCTGTTTTTT.